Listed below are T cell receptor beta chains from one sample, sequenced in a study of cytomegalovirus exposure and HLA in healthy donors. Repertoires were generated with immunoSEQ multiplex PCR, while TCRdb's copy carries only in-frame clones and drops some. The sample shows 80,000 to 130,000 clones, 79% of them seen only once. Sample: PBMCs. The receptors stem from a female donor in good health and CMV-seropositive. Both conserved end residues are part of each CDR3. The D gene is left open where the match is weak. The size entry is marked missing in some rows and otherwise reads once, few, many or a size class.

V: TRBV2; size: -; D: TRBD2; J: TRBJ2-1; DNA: TGTGCCAGTGGACTAGTGAATTACAATGAGCAGTTCTTC; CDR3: CASGLVNYNEQFF
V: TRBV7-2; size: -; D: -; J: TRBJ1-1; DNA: TGTGCCAGCAGCTTAACGGGGGTGTCTCCGAACACTGAAGCTTTCTTT; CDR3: CASSLTGVSPNTEAFF
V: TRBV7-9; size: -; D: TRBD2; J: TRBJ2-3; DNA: TGTGCCAGCAGCTTCCTAGCGGGCGTGGAGGGAGCAGATACGCAGTATTTT; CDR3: CASSFLAGVEGADTQYF
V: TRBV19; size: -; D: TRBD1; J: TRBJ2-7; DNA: TGTGCCAGTAGTCAACCGGGACAGGGGTACGAGCAGTACTTC; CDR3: CASSQPGQGYEQYF
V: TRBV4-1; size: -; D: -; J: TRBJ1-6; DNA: TGCGCCAGCAGCCGTGTAACAGAGAGCTCCTATAATTCACCCCTCCACTTT; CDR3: CASSRVTESSYNSPLHF
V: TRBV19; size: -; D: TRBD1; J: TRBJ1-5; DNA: TGTGCCAGCGGGACAGTTAGCAATCAGCCCCAGCATTTT; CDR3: CASGTVSNQPQHF
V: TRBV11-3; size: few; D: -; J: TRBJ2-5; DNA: TGTGCCAGCAGCCGGACGACAAATAGGTTGAGGGTAGAAGAGTACTTC; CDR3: CASSRTTNRLRVEEYF
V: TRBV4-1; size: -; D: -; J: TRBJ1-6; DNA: TGCGCCAGCAGCCAAGATACCAGTTACAGTGAGCTCTCCTATAATTCACCCCTCCACTTT; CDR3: CASSQDTSYSELSYNSPLHF
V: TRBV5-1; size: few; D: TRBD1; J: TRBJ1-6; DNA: TGCGCCAGCAGGCGACAGGGAGATAATTCACCCCTCCACTTT; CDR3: CASRRQGDNSPLHF
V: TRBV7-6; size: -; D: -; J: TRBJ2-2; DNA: TGTGCCAGCAGCCTTACGGCCGGGGAGCTGTTTTTT; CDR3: CASSLTAGELFF
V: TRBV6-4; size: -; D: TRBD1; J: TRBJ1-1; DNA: TGTGCCAGCAGCCAAGGACAGGGCTCTACTGAAGCTTTCTTT; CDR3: CASSQGQGSTEAFF
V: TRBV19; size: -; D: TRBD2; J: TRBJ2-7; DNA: TGTGCCAGTAGGACTAGCGGGATCAACTCCTACGAGCAGTACTTC; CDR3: CASRTSGINSYEQYF
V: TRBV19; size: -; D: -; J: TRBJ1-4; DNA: TGTGCCAGTAGTACAACAGGGAGAGCAACTAATGAAAAACTGTTTTTT; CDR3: CASSTTGRATNEKLFF
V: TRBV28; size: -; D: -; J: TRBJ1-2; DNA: TGTGCCAGCAGTTCGCAGGCCTACGGCTACACCTTC; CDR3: CASSSQAYGYTF
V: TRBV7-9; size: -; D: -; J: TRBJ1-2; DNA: TGTGCCAGCAGCCCCCCAGTGGTCTATGGCTACACCTTC; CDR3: CASSPPVVYGYTF
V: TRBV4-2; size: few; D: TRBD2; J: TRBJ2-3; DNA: TGTGCCAGCAGCCCCGGACTAGCCCTAGATACGCAGTATTTT; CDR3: CASSPGLALDTQYF
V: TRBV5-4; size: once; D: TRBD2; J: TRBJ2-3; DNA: TGTGCCAGCAGCTGGACCGGGGGGTCCACAGATACGCAGTATTTT; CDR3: CASSWTGGSTDTQYF
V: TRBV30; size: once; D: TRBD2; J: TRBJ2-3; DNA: TGTGCCGCGGGGACTAGCGGGTCCTTGAGCACAGATACGCAGTATTTT; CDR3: CAAGTSGSLSTDTQYF
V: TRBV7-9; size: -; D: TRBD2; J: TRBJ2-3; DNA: TGTGCCAGCAGCCCTGGACTAGCGGGAGATACGCAGTATTTT; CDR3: CASSPGLAGDTQYF
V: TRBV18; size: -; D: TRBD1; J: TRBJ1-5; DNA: TGTGCCAGCTCACCACTACAGGGGGGAAGCAATCAGCCCCAGCATTTT; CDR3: CASSPLQGGSNQPQHF
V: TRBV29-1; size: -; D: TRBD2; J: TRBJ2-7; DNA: TGCAGCGTTGCTAGCGGGAGGTTCGAGCAGTACTTC; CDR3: CSVASGRFEQYF
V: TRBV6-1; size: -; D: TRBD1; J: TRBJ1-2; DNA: TGTGCCAGCAGTGAGCAGGGGGGAGGTGGCTACACCTTC; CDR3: CASSEQGGGGYTF
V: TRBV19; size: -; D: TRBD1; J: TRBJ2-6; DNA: TGTGCCAGTAGTCCCCGGACAGGGTCTGGGGCCAACGGCCTGACTTTC; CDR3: CASSPRTGSGANGLTF
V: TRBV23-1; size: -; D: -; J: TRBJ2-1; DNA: TGCGCCAGCAGTCAATCGAAGGGGGCGGGAGGAAGTTACAATGAGCAGTTCTTC; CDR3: CASSQSKGAGGSYNEQFF
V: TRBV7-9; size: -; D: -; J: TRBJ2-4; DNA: TGTGCCAGCAGCTTAGTAGTAGGCCGAGCCAAAAACAGTCAGTACTTC; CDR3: CASSLVVGRAKNSQYF
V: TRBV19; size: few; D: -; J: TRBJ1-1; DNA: TGTGCCAGTAGTATACTAGGGAACACTGAAGCTTTCTTT; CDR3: CASSILGNTEAFF
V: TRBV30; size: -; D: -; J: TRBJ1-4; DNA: TGTGCCTGGAGTGCATCCATGGGGAGAAGTGAAAAACTGTTTTTT; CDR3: CAWSASMGRSEKLFF
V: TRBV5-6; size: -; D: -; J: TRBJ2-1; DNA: TGTGCCAGCAGCTTGCGACAGATAAGCTCCTACAATGAGCAGTTCTTC; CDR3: CASSLRQISSYNEQFF
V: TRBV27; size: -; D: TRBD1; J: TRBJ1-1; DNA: TGTGCCAGCAGAAGACAGGGTAGCACTGAAGCTTTCTTT; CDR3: CASRRQGSTEAFF
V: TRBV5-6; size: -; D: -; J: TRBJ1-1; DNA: TGTGCCAGCAGCTTGCCAGGGCGGAACACTGAAGCTTTCTTT; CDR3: CASSLPGRNTEAFF
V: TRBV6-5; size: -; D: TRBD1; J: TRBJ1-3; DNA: TGTGCCAGCAGGAGGGGGCCCTCTGGAAACACCATATATTTT; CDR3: CASRRGPSGNTIYF
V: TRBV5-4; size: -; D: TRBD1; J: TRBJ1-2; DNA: TGTGCCAGCAGCTTGGTAGGGACAGGGAATGTTGGCTACACCTTC; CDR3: CASSLVGTGNVGYTF
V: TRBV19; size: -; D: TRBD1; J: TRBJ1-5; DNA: TGTGCCAGTATGGCAGGGGGAAGGAGCAATCAGCCCCAGCATTTT; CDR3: CASMAGGRSNQPQHF
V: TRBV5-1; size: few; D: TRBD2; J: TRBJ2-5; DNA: TGCGCCAGCAGCCCTCACGGGGGGGCCGGAGAGACCCAGTACTTC; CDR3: CASSPHGGAGETQYF
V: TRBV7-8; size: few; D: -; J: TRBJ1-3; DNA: TGTGCCAGCAGCCCTGAGTACTCTGGAAACACCATATATTTT; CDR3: CASSPEYSGNTIYF
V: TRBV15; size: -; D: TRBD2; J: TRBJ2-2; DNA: TGTGCCACCAGCAGTCTAGCGGGGGACACCGGGGAGCTGTTTTTT; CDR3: CATSSLAGDTGELFF
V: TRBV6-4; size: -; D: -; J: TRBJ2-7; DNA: TGTGCCAGCAGTGACCCGGGGGCCTACGAGCAGTACTTC; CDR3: CASSDPGAYEQYF
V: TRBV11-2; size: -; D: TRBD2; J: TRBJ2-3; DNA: TGTGCCAGCAGCCAGGGGACTAGCACATATACGCAGTATTTT; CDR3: CASSQGTSTYTQYF
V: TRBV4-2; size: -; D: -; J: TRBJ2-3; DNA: TGTGCCAGCAGCCAAGTGGCGGGGACCACAGATACGCAGTATTTT; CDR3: CASSQVAGTTDTQYF
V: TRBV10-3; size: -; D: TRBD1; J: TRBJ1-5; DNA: TGTGCCATCAGTGAGGCGACAGGGGACAATCAGCCCCAGCATTTT; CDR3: CAISEATGDNQPQHF
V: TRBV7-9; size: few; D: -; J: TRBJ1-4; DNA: TGTGCCAGCAGCTTAGGAACAGGGACAAATGAAAAACTGTTTTTT; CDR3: CASSLGTGTNEKLFF
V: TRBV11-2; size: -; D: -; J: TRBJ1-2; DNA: TGTGCCAGCAGCTTAGGTGACATACTGGAAGGCTACACCTTC; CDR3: CASSLGDILEGYTF